This T cell receptor beta chain was recorded in a study of blood T cell repertoires in COVID-19. Adults between about 18 and 89 years of age took part from about 24 US areas. Cohorts were assigned according to the clinical history that participants reported. Comments on this clone: A junction boundary mismatches the germline segment, possibly from a read error.

The method was immunoSEQ multiplex PCR; TCRdb's version includes in-frame clones alone and lacks a portion of them. The sample includes hundreds of thousands of clones, roughly 89% of them seen just once. The CDR3 spans 13 residues. The sequencing sample was made of PBMCs or T cells enriched from blood (not recorded which). This rearrangement joins TRBV12-3 or TRBV12-4 to TRBJ1-2; the D gene is possibly TRBD1 (6 bases). The source is a man in his forties who had recovered from COVID-19. DNA for the CDR3: TGTGCCAGCAGTTTAGCGTTCGCGGGGGCCCTTCTCTTC. Amino acid sequence: CASSLAFAGALLF.